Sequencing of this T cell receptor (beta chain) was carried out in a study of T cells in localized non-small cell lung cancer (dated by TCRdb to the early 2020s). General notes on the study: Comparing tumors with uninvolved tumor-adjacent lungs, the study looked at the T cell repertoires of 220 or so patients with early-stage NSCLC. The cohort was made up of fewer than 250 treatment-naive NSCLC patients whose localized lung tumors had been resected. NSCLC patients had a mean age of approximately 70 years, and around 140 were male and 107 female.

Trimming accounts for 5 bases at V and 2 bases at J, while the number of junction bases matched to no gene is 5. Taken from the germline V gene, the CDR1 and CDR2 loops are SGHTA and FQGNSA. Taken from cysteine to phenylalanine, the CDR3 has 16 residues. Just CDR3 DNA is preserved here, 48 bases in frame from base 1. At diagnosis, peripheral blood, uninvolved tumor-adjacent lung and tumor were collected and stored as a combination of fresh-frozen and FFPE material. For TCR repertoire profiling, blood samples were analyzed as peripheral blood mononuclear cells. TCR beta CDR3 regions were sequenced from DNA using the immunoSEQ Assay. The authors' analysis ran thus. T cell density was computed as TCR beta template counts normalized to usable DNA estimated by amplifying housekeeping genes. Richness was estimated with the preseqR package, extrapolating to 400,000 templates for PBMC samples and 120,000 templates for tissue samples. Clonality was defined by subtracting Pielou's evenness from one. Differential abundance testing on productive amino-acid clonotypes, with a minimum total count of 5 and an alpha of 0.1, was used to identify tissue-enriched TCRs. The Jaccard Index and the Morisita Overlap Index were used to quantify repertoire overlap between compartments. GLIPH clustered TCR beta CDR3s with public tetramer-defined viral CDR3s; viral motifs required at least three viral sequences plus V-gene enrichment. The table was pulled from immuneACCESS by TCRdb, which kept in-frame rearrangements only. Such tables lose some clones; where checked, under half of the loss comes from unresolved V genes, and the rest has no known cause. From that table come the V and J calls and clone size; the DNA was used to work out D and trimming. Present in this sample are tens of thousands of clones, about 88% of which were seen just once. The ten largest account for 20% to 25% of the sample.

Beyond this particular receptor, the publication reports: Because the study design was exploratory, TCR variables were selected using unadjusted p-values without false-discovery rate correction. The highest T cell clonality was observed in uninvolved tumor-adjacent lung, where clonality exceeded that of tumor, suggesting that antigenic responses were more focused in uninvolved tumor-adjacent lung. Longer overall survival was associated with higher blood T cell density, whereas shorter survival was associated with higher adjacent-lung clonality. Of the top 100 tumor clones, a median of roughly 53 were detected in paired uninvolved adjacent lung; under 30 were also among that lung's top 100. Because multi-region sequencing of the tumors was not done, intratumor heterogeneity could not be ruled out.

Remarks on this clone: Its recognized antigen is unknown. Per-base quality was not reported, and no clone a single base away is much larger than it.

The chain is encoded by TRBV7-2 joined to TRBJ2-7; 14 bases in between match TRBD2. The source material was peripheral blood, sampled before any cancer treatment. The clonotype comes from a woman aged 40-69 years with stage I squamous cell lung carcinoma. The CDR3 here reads CASSPLGLAGAYEQYF. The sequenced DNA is TGTGCCAGCAGCCCCTTGGGACTAGCGGGGGCCTACGAGCAGTACTTC.